This T cell receptor beta chain appears in the sequencing data of a study of cytomegalovirus exposure and HLA in healthy donors. Study-level points and caveats: It has been reported that TCR beta sequences accurately predicted the HLA-A and HLA-B alleles of most subjects. It was shown in a later analysis that HLA-associated TCR beta chains were more clonally expanded than other, equally common chains. The presence/absence work took it that sequencing depth was about the same across donors.

Trimming removed 5 bases from V and 3 bases from J; junction bases left unmatched: 3. Germline CDR1 reads SNHLY; CDR2 reads FYNNEI. The CDR3 has 13 residues. A word on this clone: Its antigen is unidentified.

The PCR ran on 60 Vbeta and 13 Jbeta primers. Produced via immunoSEQ multiplex PCR; TCRdb's table is partial and in-frame only. The sample contains about 190,000 clones, roughly 80% of which appear only once. The chain has TRBV2 and TRBJ2-7; 8 bases match TRBD2. Sample: PBMCs. This clonotype was obtained from a woman aged 45 to 65 in good health and CMV-seropositive. CDR3 sequence: CASSRGGFYEQYF. In DNA form, the CDR3 reads TGTGCCAGCAGTCGCGGGGGGTTCTACGAGCAGTACTTC.